These T cell receptor beta chains were read from a single sample in a study of OX40 agonist ivuxolimab in advanced cancers. The protocol was immunoSEQ multiplex PCR, while the TCRdb copy is restricted to in-frame clones and leaves out a portion. This table holds approximately 57,000 clones, approximately 85% found once. This specimen was CD4+ or CD8+ T cells sorted from blood, taken in a trial of the OX40 agonist ivuxolimab. These receptors came from an adult with an advanced solid tumor such as melanoma, head and neck, liver or kidney cancer. CDR3s include the opening cysteine and the closing phenylalanine or tryptophan. The order of the fields is CDR3 DNA, CDR3 protein, V gene, D gene, clone size, CDR3 length, J gene. The D gene is left open where the match is weak. Not every row has a clone size; where given, it reads once, few, many or a size class.

CDR3nt: TGTGCCAGCAGCTTGACAGCTAGCTCCTACAATGAGCAGTTCTTC
CDR3aa: CASSLTASSYNEQFF
v_gene: TRBV5-4
d_gene: -
abundance: -
len: 15
j_gene: TRBJ2-1

CDR3nt: TGTGCCAGCAGTGTTGCCTACGAGCAGTACTTC
CDR3aa: CASSVAYEQYF
v_gene: TRBV2
d_gene: -
abundance: -
len: 11
j_gene: TRBJ2-7

CDR3nt: TGTGCCAGTAGTACGGGACTGGCTGAAGCTTTCTTT
CDR3aa: CASSTGLAEAFF
v_gene: TRBV19
d_gene: -
abundance: -
len: 12
j_gene: TRBJ1-1

CDR3nt: TGTGCCAGCAGCTTAGTAGGGACAGAAAACATTCAGTACTTC
CDR3aa: CASSLVGTENIQYF
v_gene: TRBV13
d_gene: TRBD1
abundance: -
len: 14
j_gene: TRBJ2-4

CDR3nt: TGTGCCAGCAGTTTATTCCTAGCGAACACTGAAGCTTTCTTT
CDR3aa: CASSLFLANTEAFF
v_gene: TRBV27
d_gene: -
abundance: -
len: 14
j_gene: TRBJ1-1

CDR3nt: TGCGCCAGCAGAATCCTCGGGGGTGAGCAGTTCTTC
CDR3aa: CASRILGGEQFF
v_gene: TRBV5-1
d_gene: -
abundance: few
len: 12
j_gene: TRBJ2-1

CDR3nt: TGTGCCAGCAGAAACCAGGGGGCTGGAAACACCATATATTTT
CDR3aa: CASRNQGAGNTIYF
v_gene: TRBV6-5
d_gene: TRBD1
abundance: -
len: 14
j_gene: TRBJ1-3

CDR3nt: TGTGCCAGCAGTTCCTCATTGAACACTGAAGCTTTCTTT
CDR3aa: CASSSSLNTEAFF
v_gene: TRBV28
d_gene: -
abundance: once
len: 13
j_gene: TRBJ1-1

CDR3nt: TGTGCCAGCAGTTGGACAGGGGTTGGCGAGCAGTACTTC
CDR3aa: CASSWTGVGEQYF
v_gene: TRBV27
d_gene: TRBD1
abundance: -
len: 13
j_gene: TRBJ2-7

CDR3nt: TGTGCCAGCGCACCTTATAGCGGGGGAGAGACCCAGTACTTC
CDR3aa: CASAPYSGGETQYF
v_gene: TRBV7-6
d_gene: TRBD2
abundance: -
len: 14
j_gene: TRBJ2-5

CDR3nt: TGTGCCAGCAGTTACTCGGCAGGGGAAGTGGATGGCTACACCTTC
CDR3aa: CASSYSAGEVDGYTF
v_gene: TRBV6-5
d_gene: -
abundance: -
len: 15
j_gene: TRBJ1-2

CDR3nt: TGTGCCAGCAGCGGAGACTTGGCTGAAGCTTTCTTT
CDR3aa: CASSGDLAEAFF
v_gene: TRBV7-9
d_gene: -
abundance: -
len: 12
j_gene: TRBJ1-1

CDR3nt: TGTGCCAGCAGCGCGGGGCCGAACACTGAAGCTTTCTTT
CDR3aa: CASSAGPNTEAFF
v_gene: TRBV7-6
d_gene: -
abundance: few
len: 13
j_gene: TRBJ1-1

CDR3nt: TGTGCCAGTAGTGTCGACCCGTCCCCGAGGGAGCAGTTCTTC
CDR3aa: CASSVDPSPREQFF
v_gene: TRBV19
d_gene: -
abundance: -
len: 14
j_gene: TRBJ2-1

CDR3nt: TGTGCCAGCAGCCCTTCCGGGACAGGGCAGCACGAGCAGTACTTC
CDR3aa: CASSPSGTGQHEQYF
v_gene: TRBV27
d_gene: TRBD1
abundance: -
len: 15
j_gene: TRBJ2-7

CDR3nt: TGCGCCAGCAGCCAAGTGACGGGAGGTGTTTATACGCAGTATTTT
CDR3aa: CASSQVTGGVYTQYF
v_gene: TRBV4-3
d_gene: TRBD2
abundance: -
len: 15
j_gene: TRBJ2-3

CDR3nt: TGTGCCACCAGCAGCAACTCGGACTTGAACACTGAAGCTTTCTTT
CDR3aa: CATSSNSDLNTEAFF
v_gene: TRBV15
d_gene: -
abundance: -
len: 15
j_gene: TRBJ1-1

CDR3nt: TGTGCCAGCTCACCCCAAGGACTAGCCCCCAATGAGCAGTTCTTC
CDR3aa: CASSPQGLAPNEQFF
v_gene: TRBV18
d_gene: TRBD2
abundance: -
len: 15
j_gene: TRBJ2-1

CDR3nt: TGTGCCAGCAGTTTAACCCAGCGGGCAACTAATGAAAAACTGTTTTTT
CDR3aa: CASSLTQRATNEKLFF
v_gene: TRBV6-5
d_gene: -
abundance: -
len: 16
j_gene: TRBJ1-4

CDR3nt: TGTGCCACGGGGGCCCTTGAGGGGTACGAGCAGTACTTC
CDR3aa: CATGALEGYEQYF
v_gene: TRBV10-3
d_gene: -
abundance: medium-sized
len: 13
j_gene: TRBJ2-7

CDR3nt: TGTGCCAGCAGACCTATCGGACAGAGTCCCCTCTCCTATAATTCACCCCTCCACTTT
CDR3aa: CASRPIGQSPLSYNSPLHF
v_gene: TRBV28
d_gene: -
abundance: -
len: 19
j_gene: TRBJ1-6

CDR3nt: TGTGCCAGCAGCGCCCGGGACAGGGGGACTGAAGCTTTCTTT
CDR3aa: CASSARDRGTEAFF
v_gene: TRBV9
d_gene: TRBD1
abundance: few
len: 14
j_gene: TRBJ1-1

CDR3nt: TGTGCCAGCAGTGCCGGAGCCCACACTGAAGCTTTCTTT
CDR3aa: CASSAGAHTEAFF
v_gene: TRBV6-1
d_gene: -
abundance: many
len: 13
j_gene: TRBJ1-1

CDR3nt: TGTGCCAGTAGTACCTCCGGGAACACTGAAGCTTTCTTT
CDR3aa: CASSTSGNTEAFF
v_gene: TRBV19
d_gene: -
abundance: -
len: 13
j_gene: TRBJ1-1

CDR3nt: TGCGCCAGCAGTGAAAGCACCAATCAGCCCCAGCATTTT
CDR3aa: CASSESTNQPQHF
v_gene: TRBV10-1
d_gene: -
abundance: -
len: 13
j_gene: TRBJ1-5

CDR3nt: TGCGCCAGCAGCTCCTGGGGACAGGGGAACTATGGCTACACCTTC
CDR3aa: CASSSWGQGNYGYTF
v_gene: TRBV5-1
d_gene: TRBD1
abundance: -
len: 15
j_gene: TRBJ1-2

CDR3nt: TGTGCCAGTAGTATCTTTGGGACAAATAACCAGCCCCAGCATTTT
CDR3aa: CASSIFGTNNQPQHF
v_gene: TRBV19
d_gene: -
abundance: medium-sized
len: 15
j_gene: TRBJ1-5

CDR3nt: TGTGCCAGCACCCAGGGAATAGGCGATGGCTACACCTTC
CDR3aa: CASTQGIGDGYTF
v_gene: TRBV27
d_gene: -
abundance: -
len: 13
j_gene: TRBJ1-2

CDR3nt: TGTGCCAGCACACCCCTCGCGGGGAGGGACAATCAGCCCCAGCATTTT
CDR3aa: CASTPLAGRDNQPQHF
v_gene: TRBV28
d_gene: -
abundance: -
len: 16
j_gene: TRBJ1-5

CDR3nt: TGTGCCAGCAGTTTTAGAGGGGCAACTGAAGCTTTCTTT
CDR3aa: CASSFRGATEAFF
v_gene: TRBV28
d_gene: -
abundance: -
len: 13
j_gene: TRBJ1-1

CDR3nt: TGTGCCAGCAGCTTACCGGGACTAGCCTACAATGAGCAGTTCTTC
CDR3aa: CASSLPGLAYNEQFF
v_gene: TRBV7-9
d_gene: TRBD2
abundance: -
len: 15
j_gene: TRBJ2-1

CDR3nt: TGCGCCAGCAGCTTGTCCAGGAACACTGAAGCTTTCTTT
CDR3aa: CASSLSRNTEAFF
v_gene: TRBV5-1
d_gene: -
abundance: few
len: 13
j_gene: TRBJ1-1

CDR3nt: TGTGCCACCGGGACTAGCGGGACTTACGAGCAGTACTTC
CDR3aa: CATGTSGTYEQYF
v_gene: TRBV6-1
d_gene: TRBD2
abundance: -
len: 13
j_gene: TRBJ2-7

CDR3nt: TGCGCCAGCAGCTTGGGGGTTGGCACAGATACGCAGTATTTT
CDR3aa: CASSLGVGTDTQYF
v_gene: TRBV5-1
d_gene: -
abundance: -
len: 14
j_gene: TRBJ2-3

CDR3nt: TGTGCCAGCAGTCCTACCACCACAGGGGACGAGCAGTACTTC
CDR3aa: CASSPTTTGDEQYF
v_gene: TRBV28
d_gene: TRBD1
abundance: -
len: 14
j_gene: TRBJ2-7

CDR3nt: TGTGCCAGCAGTACCGCAGCAGGACACTACACCTTC
CDR3aa: CASSTAAGHYTF
v_gene: TRBV27
d_gene: -
abundance: -
len: 12
j_gene: TRBJ1-2

CDR3nt: TGCGCCAGCAGACGGCTAGCGGGGCCCGGGGATACGCAGTATTTT
CDR3aa: CASRRLAGPGDTQYF
v_gene: TRBV4-1
d_gene: TRBD2
abundance: -
len: 15
j_gene: TRBJ2-3

CDR3nt: TGTGCCAGCAGCTTCACAGCGCACTACGAGCAGTACTTC
CDR3aa: CASSFTAHYEQYF
v_gene: TRBV5-8
d_gene: -
abundance: -
len: 13
j_gene: TRBJ2-7

CDR3nt: TGCAGCGTTGGAGGCGGGAGACTCACTGAAGCTTTCTTT
CDR3aa: CSVGGGRLTEAFF
v_gene: TRBV29-1
d_gene: -
abundance: -
len: 13
j_gene: TRBJ1-1

CDR3nt: TGTGCCAGTAGTCCTCTAGCGGGGGGGCCGTCAGATACGCAGTATTTT
CDR3aa: CASSPLAGGPSDTQYF
v_gene: TRBV19
d_gene: TRBD2
abundance: once
len: 16
j_gene: TRBJ2-3

CDR3nt: TGTGCCACCAAAAGGAGCGCGAGGGATGAGCAGTTCTTC
CDR3aa: CATKRSARDEQFF
v_gene: TRBV15
d_gene: -
abundance: once
len: 13
j_gene: TRBJ2-1

CDR3nt: TGTGCCAGCAGTTTATCGCCAGGGTTGGTGCAGTATTTT
CDR3aa: CASSLSPGLVQYF
v_gene: TRBV27
d_gene: -
abundance: -
len: 13
j_gene: TRBJ2-3

CDR3nt: TGTGCCAGCAGCCCGTACTGGGGACAGGGGGAAAAACTGTTTTTT
CDR3aa: CASSPYWGQGEKLFF
v_gene: TRBV5-5
d_gene: TRBD1
abundance: -
len: 15
j_gene: TRBJ1-4

CDR3nt: TGTGCCAGCACCCCGCGGGAATCGGCCTACGAGCAGTACTTC
CDR3aa: CASTPRESAYEQYF
v_gene: TRBV28
d_gene: -
abundance: -
len: 14
j_gene: TRBJ2-7

CDR3nt: TGTGCCAGCACCTTGGAGGGGACGAACACTGAAGCTTTCTTT
CDR3aa: CASTLEGTNTEAFF
v_gene: TRBV7-9
d_gene: -
abundance: few
len: 14
j_gene: TRBJ1-1

CDR3nt: TGCGCCAGCAGTGAGGCTAGCGGGGGTTCAGATACGCAGTATTTT
CDR3aa: CASSEASGGSDTQYF
v_gene: TRBV10-1
d_gene: TRBD2
abundance: -
len: 15
j_gene: TRBJ2-3

CDR3nt: TGTGCCAGTAGTATGGGACAGGCGCTCCAGCATTTT
CDR3aa: CASSMGQALQHF
v_gene: TRBV19
d_gene: TRBD1
abundance: -
len: 12
j_gene: TRBJ1-5

CDR3nt: TGTGCCAGCAGCCGGGACAACCAAGAGACCCAGTACTTC
CDR3aa: CASSRDNQETQYF
v_gene: TRBV13
d_gene: -
abundance: -
len: 13
j_gene: TRBJ2-5

CDR3nt: TGTGCCAGCAGTCCCTTAGCGGGGCTGGAGGCCCTCCACTTT
CDR3aa: CASSPLAGLEALHF
v_gene: TRBV27
d_gene: -
abundance: -
len: 14
j_gene: TRBJ1-6

CDR3nt: TGTGCCAGCAGTGACAAGGGTGGCACAGATACGCAGTATTTT
CDR3aa: CASSDKGGTDTQYF
v_gene: TRBV6-4
d_gene: -
abundance: medium-sized
len: 14
j_gene: TRBJ2-3

CDR3nt: TGTGCCAGCAGTTACGGCGGGGGGGCCGTAGAGACCCAGTACTTC
CDR3aa: CASSYGGGAVETQYF
v_gene: TRBV6-5
d_gene: TRBD2
abundance: once
len: 15
j_gene: TRBJ2-5

CDR3nt: TGTGCCAGCAGTTACTTTGGGGACAATGAGCAGTTCTTC
CDR3aa: CASSYFGDNEQFF
v_gene: TRBV6-6
d_gene: -
abundance: -
len: 13
j_gene: TRBJ2-1